One sample yielded the 30 T cell receptor beta chains listed below, sequenced in a study of blood T cell repertoires in COVID-19. Measured with immunoSEQ multiplex PCR; TCRdb has only the in-frame clones, and not every one. The sample lists about 110,000 clones, about 90% occurring once. Source material: peripheral blood. The receptors stem from a human donor in a cohort sampled during active COVID-19.

The CDR3 sequence: CASSQFASGRGETYEQYF. The CDR3 region has the DNA TGCGCCAGCAGTCAATTCGCTAGCGGGAGAGGAGAAACCTACGAGCAGTACTTC. The chain has TRBV23-1 and TRBJ2-7; 10 bases match TRBD2. TRBV23-1 is an ORF; its function is uncertain. V dropped 1 base and J dropped 2; count of bases not matched to a gene: 11. There are 18 residues in the CDR3.

The chain carries TRBV29-1 and TRBJ2-7; 11 nucleotides line up with TRBD2. Losses at the gene ends were 6 bases for V and 1 base for J; bases not matched to a gene: 5. The CDR3 loop spans 14 amino acids. Germline CDR1 and CDR2: SQVTM and ANQGSEA. In DNA form, the CDR3 reads TGCAGCGTAGCTACTAGCGGGAGTTCCTACGAGCAGTACTTC. It is translated as CSVATSGSSYEQYF.

The rearrangement joins TRBV9 to TRBJ2-1; 13 bases are a match to TRBD2. Germline V CDR1 and CDR2: SGDLS, YYNGEE. There are 18 residues in the CDR3. The trim removed 3 bases at V and 0 bases at J, leaving 6 bases unmatched. The CDR3 protein is CASSDGLAGAGSYNEQFF. The CDR3 DNA is TGTGCCAGCAGCGACGGACTAGCGGGGGCCGGCTCCTACAATGAGCAGTTCTTC. The entire variable domain, with the rest obtained from reference TRBV9 and TRBJ2-1, is as follows: DSGVTQTPKHLITATGQRVTLRCSPRSGDLSVYWYQQSLDQGLQFLIQYYNGEERAKGNILERFSAQQFPDLHSELNLSSLELGDSALYFCASSDGLAGAGSYNEQFFGPGTRLTVL.

This chain joins TRBV7-9 and TRBJ2-2, with 8 bases aligning to TRBD1. Germline assignment: CDR1 SEHNR and CDR2 FQNEAQ (reference sequence). Trimming took 4 bases from V and 4 from J; bases not matched to a gene: 11. CDR3 length: 17 residues. In DNA form, the CDR3 reads TGTGCCAGCAGCTCCTTGGGACAGGTGGGGGGCACCGGGGAGCTGTTTTTT. Translated, it gives CASSSLGQVGGTGELFF.

The chain couples TRBV24-1 to TRBJ1-5; weak D call: TRBD1 (5 bases). The CDR3 covers 14 residues. V dropped 9 bases and J dropped 2 bases, with 13 bases sitting between them. Germline CDR1 and CDR2: KGHDR and SFDVKD. CDR3 region: CATSQGHGNQPQHF. DNA for the CDR3: TGTGCCACCTCTCAGGGTCATGGCAATCAGCCCCAGCATTTT.

The chain carries TRBV2 and TRBJ1-5, with 8 bases identical to TRBD1. Germline CDR1 SNHLY, CDR2 FYNNEI. V gave up 5 bases and J gave up 4 bases; unmatched junction bases: 4. The CDR3 is 14 amino acids. The CDR3 DNA sequence: TGTGCCAGCAGTACCGGGACAGGAAATCAGCCCCAGCATTTT. Translating gives CASSTGTGNQPQHF.

This rearrangement joins TRBV6-6 to TRBJ1-5; 7 bases map to TRBD1. The V segment lost 10 bases and the J segment 5 bases; nucleotides outside the gene matches: 11. CDR3 length: 14 residues. Germline V lookup: CDR1 MNHNY, CDR2 SVGAGI (reference sequence). CDR3 amino acids: CATKTGPRDQPQHF. CDR3 coding DNA: TGTGCCACCAAGACAGGGCCTAGGGATCAGCCCCAGCATTTT.

The V gene is TRBV6-1, the J gene TRBJ1-4; maybe TRBD1 (5 bases). This CDR3 has 14 residues. Per the germline V gene, CDR1 is MNHNS and CDR2 is SASEGT. V gave up 0 bases and J gave up 10 bases, with 12 bases separating them. CDR3 in amino acids: CASSEAEGRGKLFF. Written as DNA, the CDR3 is TGTGCCAGCAGTGAAGCGGAGGGACGCGGAAAACTGTTTTTT.

About this clone: Other nucleotide sequences in the sample specify the same CDR3. The rearrangement uses TRBV7-2 and TRBJ1-2; D not certain. The CDR3 has 14 amino acids. Germline loops: CDR1 SGHTA, CDR2 FQGNSA. Trimming removed 0 bases at V and 2 bases at J, with 7 bases between. The CDR3 here is CASSLARANYGYTF. CDR3 nucleotide sequence: TGTGCCAGCAGCTTAGCCCGAGCAAACTATGGCTACACCTTC.

Of note for this clone: The same CDR3 can be traced to other DNA sequences in this sample. The V call is TRBV10-2, the J call TRBJ1-5, with D unclear. Per the germline V gene, CDR1 is WSHSY and CDR2 is SAAADI. CDR3 length equals 13 residues. Trimming shortened V by 6 bases and J by 2 bases, and 8 bases separated the two germline ends. The CDR3 loop is CASSTQGNQPQHF. CDR3 DNA: TGCGCCAGCAGCACACAAGGCAATCAGCCCCAGCATTTT.

The gene calls are TRBV20-1 and TRBJ2-3, with TRBD2 matching 10 bases. The germline V gene encodes CDR1 DFQATT and CDR2 SNEGSKA (reference sequence). The V gene end was trimmed by 3 bases and the J gene end by 6 bases; junction bases not matched to a gene: 6. There are 14 residues in the CDR3. CDR3: CSASQRGGPDTQYF. DNA of the CDR3: TGCAGTGCTAGTCAGCGGGGGGGCCCGGATACGCAGTATTTT.

V gene TRBV6-1 combines with J gene TRBJ2-7, with 7 nucleotides matching TRBD1. V lost 4 bases, J lost 2 bases, and 11 bases stayed unmatched. Germline CDR1 and CDR2: MNHNS and SASEGT. CDR3 length equals 16 residues. CDR3 sequence reads: CASSAPGTDIPYEQYF. In DNA, the CDR3 is TGTGCCAGCAGTGCCCCCGGGACAGATATCCCCTACGAGCAGTACTTC.

This chain links TRBV6-2 or TRBV6-3 with TRBJ1-2, with 9 positions matching TRBD1. V was pared by 4 bases and J by 3 bases, with 3 bases of the junction left unmatched. The CDR3 length is 14 residues. The V gene's germline CDR1 is MNHEY and CDR2 SVGEGT. CDR3 protein: CASSSGQGYYGYTF. The DNA of the CDR3 is TGTGCCAGCAGTTCGGGACAGGGTTACTATGGCTACACCTTC.

This chain connects TRBV4-3 to TRBJ1-5; D not certain. Trimming stripped 6 bases from V and 5 bases from J, with 14 bases between. The CDR3 is 14 amino acids. The germline V gene has CDR1 LGHNA and CDR2 YSLEER. CDR3 region: CASSKAWRDQPQHF. The CDR3 DNA reads TGCGCCAGCAGTAAGGCCTGGAGGGATCAGCCCCAGCATTTT.

The V and J genes are TRBV7-2 and TRBJ2-3; D gene ambiguous. The length of the CDR3 is 12 residues. In germline, CDR1 is SGHTA, CDR2 FQGNSA. Trimming stripped 1 base from V and 6 bases from J, with 5 bases between. The CDR3 nucleotides read TGTGCCAGCAGCTTAGACGCGGATACGCAGTATTTT. Protein sequence: CASSLDADTQYF.

The chain couples TRBV19 to TRBJ2-7, with 9 bases aligning to TRBD1. Germline CDR1 reads LNHDA; CDR2 reads SQIVND (reference sequence). The CDR3 covers 14 residues. The V segment lost 9 bases and the J segment 0 bases; nucleotides outside the gene matches: 6. CDR3 nucleotides: TGTGCCAGCCGGGACAGGGCACTCTCCTACGAGCAGTACTTC. It is translated as CASRDRALSYEQYF. The full variable domain, with the rest looked up from reference TRBV19 and TRBJ2-7, is DGGITQSPKYLFRKEGQNVTLSCEQNLNHDAMYWYRQDPGQGLRLIYYSQIVNDFQKGDIAEGYSVSREKKESFPLTVTSAQKNPTAFYLCASRDRALSYEQYFGPGTRLTVT.

The genes are TRBV3-1 (or the pseudogene TRBV3-2) and TRBJ2-2; the match to TRBD2 covers 10 bases. The CDR3 extends over 18 amino acids. The germline V gene has CDR1 LGHDT and CDR2 YNNKEL (reference sequence). Trimming cost V 2 bases and J 2 bases; bases outside gene matches: 8. CDR3 sequence: CASSQWPPSGGNTGELFF. DNA of the CDR3: TGTGCCAGCAGCCAATGGCCACCTAGCGGGGGTAACACCGGGGAGCTGTTTTTT.

The chain carries TRBV4-3 and TRBJ2-1; 9 bases agree with TRBD2. Losses at the gene ends were 0 bases for V and 6 bases for J; bases not matched to a gene: 9. This CDR3 is 17 amino acids long. The V gene's germline CDR1 is LGHNA and CDR2 YSLEER. The CDR3 DNA is TGCGCCAGCAGCCAAGACGAGGTAGCGGGAGAGGGCAATGAGCAGTTCTTC. Residues: CASSQDEVAGEGNEQFF.

J is TRBJ2-7 and V is TRBV5-5; TRBD2 agrees at 11 bases. CDR3 size: 17 residues. Germline V gene lookup returns CDR1 SGHKS and CDR2 YYEKEE (reference sequence). V dropped 1 base and J dropped 3; count of bases not matched to a gene: 9. The CDR3, as DNA: TGTGCCAGCAGCTTGCTAGCGGGAGGCCCATTTCTCTACGAGCAGTACTTC. It specifies CASSLLAGGPFLYEQYF.

This chain links TRBV19 with TRBJ1-6; D might be TRBD1 (5 bases). The germline CDR1 and CDR2 sequences are LNHDA and SQIVND (reference sequence). This CDR3 has 13 residues. The V gene lost 6 bases and the J gene lost 7 bases, with 10 bases spanning the gap. CDR3 sequence: CASSRGKNSPLHF. DNA of the CDR3: TGTGCCAGTAGCCGGGGGAAGAATTCACCCCTCCACTTT.

This clone appeared a single time. This chain uses TRBV6-1 with TRBJ1-1; no clear D. The V end was cut by 5 bases, the J end by 0 bases, with 10 bases between. Germline values: CDR1 MNHNS, CDR2 SASEGT. This CDR3 region has 14 residues. The CDR3 coding sequence is TGTGCCAGCAGTAACAGTGAAATGAACACTGAAGCTTTCTTT. This gives the protein CASSNSEMNTEAFF.

V is TRBV6-6 and J is TRBJ2-1; TRBD1 aligns across 8 bases. CDR1 MNHNY and CDR2 SVGAGI come from the germline V gene (reference sequence). CDR3 length: 15 amino acids. After removal of 4 bases from V and 7 bases from J, the junction contained 9 bases not matched to a gene. CDR3 sequence reads: CASSSRGRVENEQFF. As DNA, the CDR3 is TGTGCCAGCAGTTCCAGGGGGCGCGTCGAGAATGAGCAGTTCTTC.

V usage is TRBV19 and J usage is TRBJ2-7; D unresolved. Germline V gene data show CDR1 as LNHDA and CDR2 as SQIVND (reference sequence). Trimming cost V 3 bases and J 0 bases, with 15 bases left between them. There are 16 residues in the CDR3. CDR3 sequence reads: CASSIEHSTLSYEQYF. For the CDR3, the DNA is TGTGCCAGTAGTATCGAGCACAGTACTCTCTCCTACGAGCAGTACTTC.

V and J are TRBV6-2 or TRBV6-3 and TRBJ2-5; TRBD2 is a possible D gene (5 bases). Germline CDR1 is MNHEY and CDR2 is SVGEGT. The CDR3 is 18 residues long. The V end lost 1 base, the J end lost 0 bases, and 18 bases lay between the germline ends. CDR3 loop: CASSYLLKRRMYQETQYF. The CDR3 region has the DNA TGTGCCAGCAGTTACTTACTTAAGCGGCGGATGTACCAAGAGACCCAGTACTTC.

The chain joins TRBV6-6 to TRBJ1-5; a weak D match, TRBD1 (5 bases). The V gene lost 0 bases and the J gene lost 7 bases, with 16 bases spanning the gap. Per germline, CDR1 MNHNY and CDR2 SVGAGI (reference sequence). CDR3 length: 16 residues. The CDR3 loop reads CASSYSWQGSLQPQHF. Here the CDR3 DNA reads TGTGCCAGCAGTTACTCTTGGCAGGGAAGTTTGCAGCCCCAGCATTTT.

DNA of the CDR3: TGTGCCACTAGCGGGGCCAGCGGGAGGCAGGGTACCCAGTACTTC. Amino acids: CATSGASGRQGTQYF. The chain joins TRBV2 to TRBJ2-5, with 9 bases matching TRBD2. J gave up 8 bases and V 10 bases, and 17 bases lay outside the gene matches. Looked up from germline, CDR1 is SNHLY and CDR2 is FYNNEI. This CDR3 is 15 amino acids long.

The V call is TRBV6-2 or TRBV6-3, the J call TRBJ1-6; 7 bases are shared with TRBD1. CDR1 and CDR2 (germline): MNHEY, SVGEGT. The ends lost 5 bases at V and 9 bases at J; junction bases unmatched: 13. The CDR3 contains 16 residues. DNA for the CDR3: TGTGCCAGCAGTCGACTATTGGGACAGAATATTTCACCCCTCCACTTT. This gives the protein CASSRLLGQNISPLHF.

The chain has TRBV4-3 and TRBJ1-5; 7 nucleotides agree with TRBD1. This CDR3 contains 15 residues. The V gene end was trimmed by 2 bases and the J gene end by 4 bases; junction bases not matched to a gene: 5. Looked up from germline, CDR1 is LGHNA and CDR2 is YSLEER. CDR3 DNA sequence: TGCGCCAGCAGCCAAACGGGACAGAGAAATCAGCCCCAGCATTTT. Its protein product is CASSQTGQRNQPQHF.

V and J are TRBV19 and TRBJ2-1, with 12 bases that match TRBD2. There are 20 residues in the CDR3. CDR1 is LNHDA, CDR2 SQIVND, per germline (reference sequence). Losses at the gene ends were 3 bases for V and 3 bases for J; bases not matched to a gene: 15. The CDR3 bases are TGTGCCAGTAGTATCATTAGGCCTAGCGGGGGGGCGTCCTACTACAATGAGCAGTTCTTC. Amino acids: CASSIIRPSGGASYYNEQFF.

The rearrangement links TRBV11-2 to TRBJ1-2; TRBD1 matches at 8 bases. The CDR3 is 17 residues long. The V segment lost 5 bases and the J segment 6 bases; nucleotides outside the gene matches: 17. Germline lookup yields CDR1 SGHAT and CDR2 FQNNGV. The CDR3 here is CASSPLRQGSLFDGYTF. CDR3 DNA sequence: TGTGCCAGCAGCCCGCTAAGACAGGGGAGCCTTTTTGATGGCTACACCTTC.